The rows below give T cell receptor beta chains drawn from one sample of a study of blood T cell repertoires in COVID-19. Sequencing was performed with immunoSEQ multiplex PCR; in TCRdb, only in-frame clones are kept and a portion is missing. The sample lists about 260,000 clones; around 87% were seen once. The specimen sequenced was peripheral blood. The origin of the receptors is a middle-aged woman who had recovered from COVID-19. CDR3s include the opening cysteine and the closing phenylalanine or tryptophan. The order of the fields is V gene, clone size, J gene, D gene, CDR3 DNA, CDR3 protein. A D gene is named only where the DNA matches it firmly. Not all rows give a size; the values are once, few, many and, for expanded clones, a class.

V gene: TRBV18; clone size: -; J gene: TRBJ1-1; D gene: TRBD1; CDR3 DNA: TGTGCCAGCTCACCTCTTGGGACAGGGGACACTGAAGCTTTCTTT; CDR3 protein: CASSPLGTGDTEAFF
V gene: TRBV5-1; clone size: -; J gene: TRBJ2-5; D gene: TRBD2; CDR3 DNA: TGCGCCAGCAGCTTGGAGAGCGGGGCGGGGACCCAGTACTTC; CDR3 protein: CASSLESGAGTQYF
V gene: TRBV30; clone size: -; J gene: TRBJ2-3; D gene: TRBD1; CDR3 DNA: TGTGCCTGGAGAGGCTTTGTGGCAGGGGGTGTAAGAAAGCAGTATTTT; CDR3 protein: CAWRGFVAGGVRKQYF
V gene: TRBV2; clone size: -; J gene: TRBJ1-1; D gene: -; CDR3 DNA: TGTGCCAGCAGTCTAGACAGAAACACTGAAGCTTTCTTT; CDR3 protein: CASSLDRNTEAFF
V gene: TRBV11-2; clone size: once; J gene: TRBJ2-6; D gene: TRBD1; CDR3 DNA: TGTGCCAGCAGCTTCCACATTTTACCCGGGACAGGGGGCAACGTCCTGACTTTC; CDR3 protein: CASSFHILPGTGGNVLTF
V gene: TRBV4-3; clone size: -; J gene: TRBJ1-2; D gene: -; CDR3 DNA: TGCGCCAGCAGCCAAGATAGAGACAGGCCACTAAAGGACTATGGCTACACCTTC; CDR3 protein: CASSQDRDRPLKDYGYTF
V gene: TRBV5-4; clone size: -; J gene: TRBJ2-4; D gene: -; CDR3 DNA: TGTGCCAGCAGCTCCGGACAAACCTCCAAAAACATTCAGTACTTC; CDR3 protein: CASSSGQTSKNIQYF
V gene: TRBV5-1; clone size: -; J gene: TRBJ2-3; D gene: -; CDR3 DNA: TGCGCCAGCTCCACCGGGAGCACAGATACGCAGTATTTT; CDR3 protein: CASSTGSTDTQYF
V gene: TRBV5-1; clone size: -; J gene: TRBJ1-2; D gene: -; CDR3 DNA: TGCGCCAGCAGCTTGGTTGGGGGCGTTGGCTACACCTTC; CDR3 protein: CASSLVGGVGYTF
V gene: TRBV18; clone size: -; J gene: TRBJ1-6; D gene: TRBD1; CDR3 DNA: TGTGCCAGCTCACCGGCCGGGACAGTTAATTCACCCCTCCACTTT; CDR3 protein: CASSPAGTVNSPLHF
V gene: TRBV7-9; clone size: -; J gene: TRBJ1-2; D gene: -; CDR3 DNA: TGTGCCAGCAGCACCCTTAGACAGTTTAACTATGGCTACACCTTC; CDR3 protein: CASSTLRQFNYGYTF
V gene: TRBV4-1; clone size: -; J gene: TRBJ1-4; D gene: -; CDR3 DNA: TGCGCCAGCAGCCAAGTCGCAGGGGCTAATGAAAAACTGTTTTTT; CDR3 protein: CASSQVAGANEKLFF
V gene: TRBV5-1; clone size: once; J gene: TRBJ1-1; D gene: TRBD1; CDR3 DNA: TGCGCCAGCAGCTTGGGGATTAGCGCAGGGGGCTTTGTGAACACTGAAGCTTTCTTT; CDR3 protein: CASSLGISAGGFVNTEAFF
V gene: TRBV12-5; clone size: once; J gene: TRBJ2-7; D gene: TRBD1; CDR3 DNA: TGTGCTAGTGGTTTGCGGGACAGGTCCTACGAGCAGTACTTC; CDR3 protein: CASGLRDRSYEQYF
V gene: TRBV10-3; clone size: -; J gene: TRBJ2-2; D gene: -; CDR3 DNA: TGTGCCATCAGTGTTTGGGGGCTTGATTTTACCGGGGAGCTGTTTTTT; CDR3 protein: CAISVWGLDFTGELFF
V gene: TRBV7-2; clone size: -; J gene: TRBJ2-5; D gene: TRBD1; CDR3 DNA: TGTGCCAGCAGTCGACCGACAGGGGGCACAGAGACCCAGTACTTC; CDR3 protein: CASSRPTGGTETQYF
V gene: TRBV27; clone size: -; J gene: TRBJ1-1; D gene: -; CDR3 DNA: TGTGCCAGCAGCCCGTCGAGTACTGAAGCTTTCTTT; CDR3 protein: CASSPSSTEAFF
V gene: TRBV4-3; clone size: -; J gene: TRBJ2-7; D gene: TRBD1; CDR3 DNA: TGCGCCAGCAGCCAAGCCTCTCGGGACAGGAGACCCTACGAGCAGTACTTC; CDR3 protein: CASSQASRDRRPYEQYF
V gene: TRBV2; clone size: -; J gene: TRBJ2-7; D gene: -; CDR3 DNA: TGTGCCAGCAGGATTGACATAAATACCTACGAGCAGTACTTC; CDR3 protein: CASRIDINTYEQYF
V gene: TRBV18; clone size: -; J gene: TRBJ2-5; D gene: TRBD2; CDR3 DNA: TGTGCCAGCTCCGGACTAGCGGGGGAGGAGACCCAGTACTTC; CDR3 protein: CASSGLAGEETQYF
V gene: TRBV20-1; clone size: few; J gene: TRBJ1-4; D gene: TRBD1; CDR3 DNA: TGCAGTGCTAGTCCCCTGACAGGGCGAAATGAAAAACTGTTTTTT; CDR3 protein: CSASPLTGRNEKLFF
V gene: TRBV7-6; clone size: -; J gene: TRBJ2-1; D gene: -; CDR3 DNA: TGTGCCAGCAGCTTACGTAACAGGGCCGACTACAATGAGCAGTTCTTC; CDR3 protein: CASSLRNRADYNEQFF
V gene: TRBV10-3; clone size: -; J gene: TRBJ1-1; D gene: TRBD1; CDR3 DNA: TGTGCCACCAACCGGGACAGGGACCTTATGAACACTGAAGCTTTCTTT; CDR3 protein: CATNRDRDLMNTEAFF
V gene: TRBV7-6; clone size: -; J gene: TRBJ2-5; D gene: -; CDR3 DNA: TGTGCCAGCAGCATACGGGGGGCTGGGGAGACCCAGTACTTC; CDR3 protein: CASSIRGAGETQYF
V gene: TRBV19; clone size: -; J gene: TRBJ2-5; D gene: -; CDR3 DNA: TGTGCCAGTAGTGGACAGCAAGAGACCCAGTACTTC; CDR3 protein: CASSGQQETQYF
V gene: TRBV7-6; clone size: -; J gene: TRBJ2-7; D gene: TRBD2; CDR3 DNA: TGTGCCAGCAGCCCAAGGACTAGCGGGGGGTCTTACGAGCAGTACTTC; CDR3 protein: CASSPRTSGGSYEQYF
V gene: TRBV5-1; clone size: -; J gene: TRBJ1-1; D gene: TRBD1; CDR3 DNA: TGCGCCAGCAGCCTAGCTGGGGACAGGTTCACTGAAGCTTTCTTT; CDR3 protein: CASSLAGDRFTEAFF
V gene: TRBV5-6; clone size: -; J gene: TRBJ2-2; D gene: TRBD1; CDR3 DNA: TGTGCCAGCAGCTCCCGGGACAGGACAAACACCGGGGAGCTGTTTTTT; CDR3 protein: CASSSRDRTNTGELFF
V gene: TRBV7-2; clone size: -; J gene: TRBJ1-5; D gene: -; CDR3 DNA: TGTGCCAGCAGCTTAGGTATCGAGCGACAGCCCCAGCATTTT; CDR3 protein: CASSLGIERQPQHF
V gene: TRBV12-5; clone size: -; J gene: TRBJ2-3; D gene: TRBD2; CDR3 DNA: TGTGCTAGTGGTTTAAAGGCTAGCGGGTTTTCCACAGATACGCAGTATTTT; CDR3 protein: CASGLKASGFSTDTQYF
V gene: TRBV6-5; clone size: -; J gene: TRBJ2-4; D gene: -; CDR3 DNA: TGTGCCAGCAGTTACCCCCCTATTCCCATTCAGTACTTC; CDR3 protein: CASSYPPIPIQYF
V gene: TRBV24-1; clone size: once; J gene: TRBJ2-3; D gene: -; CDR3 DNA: TGTGCCACCAGTCGGGGGAGCACAGATACGCAGTATTTT; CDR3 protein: CATSRGSTDTQYF